This T cell receptor (beta chain) was profiled in a study of blood T cell repertoires in COVID-19. Germline assignment: CDR1 MGHRA and CDR2 YSYEKL. V shed 2 bases, J shed 3 bases, and the junction held 7 bases outside the gene matches. The CDR3 extends over 16 amino acids. Individuals aged about 18 to 89 years were recruited from 24 US areas. Sequencing was performed with immunoSEQ multiplex PCR; in TCRdb, only in-frame clones are kept and a portion is missing. The sample carries about 250,000 clones, more than 75% recorded once. The receptor was derived from a man aged 35 to 55 who had recovered from COVID-19. Material for sequencing was PBMCs or T cells enriched from blood (not recorded which). The rearrangement uses TRBV4-1 and TRBJ2-1; 7 bases are a match to TRBD2. CDR3 protein: CASSQREGRFYNEQFF. The CDR3 bases are TGCGCCAGCAGCCAAAGGGAGGGTCGGTTCTACAATGAGCAGTTCTTC.